The 26 T cell receptor beta chains in this list originate from one sample, sequenced in a study of T cell clonotyping in hematopoietic cell transplantation. Method: immunoSEQ multiplex PCR; TCRdb's copy keeps in-frame clones and lacks some. The sample lists about 15,000 clones; 71% were seen once. Sequencing was carried out using peripheral blood mononuclear cells. The receptors come from a woman aged 60-70 years in good health. Some clones in this sample may be carry-over from other donors' samples.

V is TRBV5-8 and J is TRBJ1-1; D is undetermined. This CDR3 region has 13 residues. The V and J ends lost 7 bases and 3 bases respectively, with 13 bases between them. Germline loops: CDR1 SGHTS, CDR2 YDEGEE. The CDR3 DNA reads TGTGCCAGCCCCTTAGGACTCTACACTGAAGCTTTCTTT. This sequence encodes CASPLGLYTEAFF. The complete variable domain, with remaining parts taken from reference TRBV5-8 and TRBJ1-1, reads EAGVTQSPTHLIKTRGQQATLRCSPISGHTSVYWYQQALGLGLQFLLWYDEGEERNRGNFPPRFSGRQFPNYSSELNVNALELEDSALYLCASPLGLYTEAFFGQGTRLTVV.

The chain is built from TRBV14 and TRBJ1-1; D is possibly TRBD1 (5 bases). From germline, CDR1 is SGHDN and CDR2 FVKESK. The CDR3 contains 17 residues. V lost 4 bases and J 4 bases, leaving 22 bases between the germline ends. The CDR3 sequence is CASSLNTGTTRGTEAFF. CDR3 sequence (DNA): TGTGCCAGCAGCCTAAACACCGGGACGACCCGAGGCACTGAAGCTTTCTTT.

The chain combines TRBV29-1 with TRBJ2-2; no clear D. Between the trimmed V and J ends, which lost 2 bases and 4 bases, there was a span of 5 bases. This CDR3 contains 12 residues. Per germline, CDR1 SQVTM and CDR2 ANQGSEA. The CDR3 sequence is CSVEKVTGELFF. In DNA form, the CDR3 reads TGCAGCGTTGAAAAGGTCACCGGGGAGCTGTTTTTT.

The CDR3 protein is CASSLEGQGLLYEQYF. The CDR3 nucleotides read TGTGCCAGCAGCTTAGAAGGACAGGGACTCCTCTACGAGCAGTACTTC. The chain joins TRBV7-8 to TRBJ2-7, with 8 bases fitting TRBD1. The CDR3 is made up of 16 amino acids. The J segment lost 3 bases and the V segment lost 1 base, leaving 8 bases of the junction unmatched. The germline V gene encodes CDR1 SGHVS and CDR2 FQNEAQ.

J is TRBJ2-7 and V is TRBV19; possible D gene TRBD2, 6 bases. The CDR3 has 12 amino acids. Germline CDR1 is LNHDA and CDR2 is SQIVND (reference sequence). Deletions cut 4 bases from V and 3 bases from J, with 7 bases between. CDR3 protein: CASSNGGYEQYF. As DNA, the CDR3 is TGTGCCAGTAGTAACGGGGGCTACGAGCAGTACTTC.

The genes are TRBV28 and TRBJ2-7, with D perhaps matching TRBD2 (6 bases). V was cut by 9 bases and J by 2 bases, with 8 bases left in between. Germline values: CDR1 MDHEN, CDR2 SYDVKM. CDR3 size: 11 residues. In DNA form, the CDR3 reads TGTGCCAGTGGGGGGACCTACGAGCAGTACTTC. It yields the protein CASGGTYEQYF.

V is TRBV2 and J is TRBJ2-5, with no clear D. CDR3 length: 15 residues. Trimming took off 7 bases at V and 3 bases at J, with 18 bases between the two ends. CDR1 SNHLY and CDR2 FYNNEI come from the germline V gene. CDR3 loop: CASIDRETHKETQYF. CDR3 coding DNA: TGTGCCAGCATCGATCGAGAAACACATAAAGAGACCCAGTACTTC.

On this clone: Mismatch with germline at one junction end may stem from a read error. The chain employs TRBV7-2 and TRBJ1-2; 7 bases align to TRBD1. The CDR3 has 13 residues. Germline V CDR1 and CDR2: SGHTA, FQGNSA. CDR3 DNA: TGTGCCAGCAGCTTCTCGGACAGGACCTATATGGCCTTC. It translates to CASSFSDRTYMAF.

This clone has more than one count but fewer than ten. The chain is built from TRBV30 and TRBJ2-7, with TRBD1 as a possible D gene (5 bases). The CDR3 has 12 residues. Trimming stripped 5 bases from V and 3 bases from J, with 11 bases between. From germline, CDR1 is GTSNPN and CDR2 SVGIG (reference sequence). The chain's CDR3 is CAWGAHVYEQYF. In nucleotides, the CDR3 is TGTGCCTGGGGGGCCCACGTCTACGAGCAGTACTTC. The variable domain in full, with the rest retrieved from reference TRBV30 and TRBJ2-7, is SQTIHQWPATLVQPVGSPLSLECTVEGTSNPNLYWYRQAAGRGLQLLFYSVGIGQISSEVPQNLSASRPQDRQFILSSKKLLLSDSGFYLCAWGAHVYEQYFGPGTRLTVT.

J is TRBJ1-4 and V is TRBV25-1, with D unclear. The V gene's germline CDR1 is MGHDK and CDR2 SYGVNS. Trimming removed 7 bases from V and 6 bases from J, with 12 bases in between. The CDR3 is made up of 13 amino acids. DNA for the CDR3: TGTGCCAGCAAGCACGAAAACGATGAAAAACTGTTTTTT. Encoded protein: CASKHENDEKLFF.

The rearrangement uses TRBV4-1 and TRBJ1-6; the D gene is possibly TRBD1 (5 bases). Germline V gene sequence: CDR1 MGHRA, CDR2 YSYEKL. This CDR3 is built from 16 residues. Trimming took 2 bases from V and 6 from J, leaving 14 bases between them. In DNA, the CDR3 is TGCGCCAGCAGCCAACCCAGGGACTCCGTTAATTCACCCCTCCACTTT. Protein sequence: CASSQPRDSVNSPLHF.

The rearrangement links TRBV20-1 to TRBJ1-3; D gene uncertain. Germline loops: CDR1 DFQATT, CDR2 SNEGSKA (reference sequence). Trimming cost V 6 bases and J 7 bases, with 10 bases left between them. The CDR3 is 11 amino acids. This CDR3 is CSAQRANTIYF. The DNA for the CDR3 is TGCAGTGCGCAGAGGGCTAACACCATATATTTT.

The J gene is TRBJ1-2, the V gene TRBV7-3; no definite D call. Trimming took off 5 bases at V and 2 bases at J, with 12 bases between the two ends. The germline V gene has CDR1 SGHTA and CDR2 FQGTGA. The CDR3 is 14 amino acids. The CDR3 nucleotides are TGTGCCAGCAGCCCCCTTGACCAGAACTATGGCTACACCTTC. It is translated as CASSPLDQNYGYTF.

The genes are TRBV19 and TRBJ2-1; 9 positions agree with TRBD1. Germline V gives CDR1 LNHDA, CDR2 SQIVND (reference sequence). V was clipped by 8 bases and J by 6 bases; unmatched bases: 5. The length of the CDR3 is 13 residues. The CDR3: CASGGQGGNEQFF. CDR3 DNA: TGTGCCAGTGGGGGACAGGGAGGCAATGAGCAGTTCTTC.

The chain uses TRBV19 and TRBJ1-2; D possibly corresponds to TRBD1 (6 bases). This CDR3 contains 13 residues. Germline CDR1 LNHDA, CDR2 SQIVND (reference sequence). Trimming left V 3 bases short and J 5 bases short, with 10 bases between. The CDR3 coding sequence is TGTGCCAGTAGTATTGGCAGGGGTTATGGCTACACCTTC. Its protein product is CASSIGRGYGYTF.

The chain has TRBV5-1 and TRBJ1-2, with D possibly TRBD1 on 6 matching bases. V was shortened by 1 base and J by 4 bases, with 11 bases between the two germline ends. The CDR3 runs 14 residues. Germline CDR1 reads SGHRS; CDR2 reads YFSETQ. This CDR3 is CASSLQGRSYGYTF. The CDR3 DNA reads as TGCGCCAGCAGCTTGCAGGGGCGCAGCTATGGCTACACCTTC. The full variable domain, with the rest looked up from reference TRBV5-1 and TRBJ1-2, is KAGVTQTPRYLIKTRGQQVTLSCSPISGHRSVSWYQQTPGQGLQFLFEYFSETQRNKGNFPGRFSGRQFSNSRSEMNVSTLELGDSALYLCASSLQGRSYGYTFGSGTRLTVV.

This clone was detected only a few times. The chain links TRBV7-2 to TRBJ2-7, with TRBD1 identical over 7 bases. J was trimmed by 6 bases and V by 1 base; bases with no gene match: 9. The CDR3 contains 15 residues. Germline loops: CDR1 SGHTA, CDR2 FQGNSA. CDR3 in amino acids: CASSLGTGRSVEQYF. The CDR3, as DNA: TGTGCCAGCAGCTTAGGGACAGGCCGCTCCGTCGAGCAGTACTTC.

The gene calls are TRBV9 and TRBJ2-3; 7 positions agree with TRBD2. V lost 5 bases, J lost 2 bases, and 11 bases stayed unmatched. The CDR3 runs to 16 residues. Germline-derived CDR1 and CDR2 are SGDLS and YYNGEE. DNA of the CDR3: TGTGCCAGCAGTGAGGCTAGCGGAGTATACACAGATACGCAGTATTTT. This sequence encodes CASSEASGVYTDTQYF.

The rearrangement joins TRBV15 to TRBJ2-7; 7 bases fit TRBD1. CDR1 is LNHNV, CDR2 YYDKDF, per germline (reference sequence). Trimming removed 5 bases from V and 2 bases from J; junction bases left unmatched: 9. This CDR3 region has 15 residues. This CDR3 reads CATSASGTVPYEQYF. CDR3 DNA: TGTGCCACCAGCGCTTCCGGGACAGTACCCTACGAGCAGTACTTC.

The chain uses TRBV19 and TRBJ1-1, with 9 bases matching TRBD1. J was trimmed by 1 base and V by 1 base; bases with no gene match: 7. The CDR3 sequence is 17 residues long. Germline CDR1 is LNHDA and CDR2 is SQIVND (reference sequence). The CDR3 protein is CASSIVPGQGPNTEAFF. In nucleotides, the CDR3 is TGTGCCAGTAGTATAGTACCGGGACAGGGTCCGAACACTGAAGCTTTCTTT.

The chain links TRBV30 to TRBJ1-4; D may be TRBD1 (5 bases). CDR1 and CDR2 (germline): GTSNPN, SVGIG (reference sequence). V shed 3 bases and J shed 0 bases, with 8 bases lying between them. This CDR3 contains 14 residues. The CDR3: CAWRGAPTNEKLFF. The CDR3 nucleotides read TGTGCCTGGAGAGGGGCGCCAACTAATGAAAAACTGTTTTTT.

The genes are TRBV5-1 and TRBJ1-2; 12 bases align to TRBD1. Germline CDR1 SGHRS, CDR2 YFSETQ. With V trimmed by 1 base and J by 6 bases, 7 bases remained unmatched. This CDR3 has 16 residues. The CDR3 DNA reads TGCGCCAGCAGCTTGTTTGGGACAGGGGGCGCGGATGGCTACACCTTC. Amino acids: CASSLFGTGGADGYTF.

The V call is TRBV5-1, the J call TRBJ2-5; 7 nucleotides agree with TRBD1. The better agreement between TRBJ2-7 and the DNA end casts doubt on the J call. Germline V gene sequence: CDR1 SGHRS, CDR2 YFSETQ. The CDR3 length is 12 residues. The DNA of the CDR3 is TGCGCCAGCAGGGGACAGACCTACGAGCAGTACTTC. Its translation: CASRGQTYEQYF.

V and J are TRBV6-6 and TRBJ2-7, with D perhaps matching TRBD2 (6 bases). In germline, CDR1 is MNHNY, CDR2 SVGAGI (reference sequence). This CDR3 has 16 residues. V shed 4 bases and J shed 4 bases, with 20 bases lying between them. The CDR3 region has the DNA TGTGCCAGCAGTTCCGGGGGTGGCGGGAAATCTTACGAGCAGTACTTC. Translating gives CASSSGGGGKSYEQYF.

The DNA for the CDR3 is TGTGCCAGTAGTACCTCCGGCCTCCAAGAGCAGTACTTC. It codes for CASSTSGLQEQYF. The chain uses TRBV19 and TRBJ2-7; D not resolved. Trimming shortened V by 4 bases and J by 7 bases, and 14 bases separated the two germline ends. The germline V gene encodes CDR1 LNHDA and CDR2 SQIVND (reference sequence). This CDR3 spans 13 amino acids.

The rearrangement links TRBV4-3 to TRBJ2-7, with D tentatively TRBD2 (5 bases). V shed 5 bases and J shed 4 bases, with 12 bases lying between them. The germline V gene encodes CDR1 LGHNA and CDR2 YSLEER. The CDR3 has 13 residues. Written as DNA, the CDR3 is TGCGCCAGCAGCACCCGAGAGGGTTACGAGCAGTACTTC. Translated, it gives CASSTREGYEQYF.